This TCR beta chain was recorded in a study of cytomegalovirus exposure and HLA in healthy donors. A remark on this clone: As yet, its antigen is unknown.

Primers: 60 Vbeta forward and 13 Jbeta reverse. Authors' analysis steps: Approximately 86 million unique TCR beta chains, 10 million to 14 million shared, were counted in a later analysis. Produced via immunoSEQ multiplex PCR; TCRdb's table is partial and in-frame only. V and J calls and clone size follow that table, whereas D and trimming were derived from the DNA. The table lists nearly 300,000 clones, around 86% of them singletons. V gave up 2 bases and J gave up 5 bases, with 9 bases separating them. The V gene's germline CDR1 is MNHEY and CDR2 SMNVEV (reference sequence). This CDR3 has 13 residues. Findings and caveats of the study: On later analysis, the bulk of CMV-associated TCR beta chains appeared to be HLA-restricted. 15,000 to 20,000 TCR beta sequences were associated with HLA alleles at 0.05 false discovery rate in a later analysis. Three CMV-associated chains proved CMV antigen-specific in vitro.

Sequencing input: PBMCs. This chain links TRBV27 with TRBJ2-5; weak D call: TRBD1 (5 bases). The TCR comes from a man between 35 and 55 years old in good health and CMV-seropositive. As DNA, the CDR3 is TGTGCCAGCAGTTTAGGCAGGGTGGAGACCCAGTACTTC. This encodes CASSLGRVETQYF.